This TCR beta chain was recorded in a study of blood T cell repertoires in COVID-19. Study context: Italy, Spain and the United States were the sources of the convalescent and acute COVID-19 samples. The analysed material was cDNA or gDNA that came from T cells, B-cell-depleted T cells, or PBMCs.

How the authors handled the data: Reference gene primer amplification gave estimated nucleated cell counts. Only in-frame clones appear in the TCRdb table, and some are missing; sequencing was by immunoSEQ multiplex PCR. The V and J calls and clone size come from that table; D and trimming were worked out from the DNA. Of fewer than 120,000 clones in the sample, less than 85% were seen once. Germline-derived CDR1 and CDR2 are SGHAT and FQNNGV. The V end lost 0 bases, the J end lost 9 bases, and 12 bases lay between the germline ends. There are 14 residues in the CDR3. This clone was counted only a few times.

The rearrangement uses TRBV11-2 and TRBJ2-1; D is possibly TRBD2 (6 bases). The sequence was collected from a woman of 80 years or more with acute or convalescent COVID-19. Material: peripheral blood. The CDR3 spells CASSLDYVSGEQFF. The CDR3 nucleotides are TGTGCCAGCAGCTTAGATTACGTTAGCGGTGAGCAGTTCTTC.